This T cell receptor beta chain was recovered during a study of control samples from healthy donors and cancer patients. Per the germline V gene, CDR1 is WSHSY and CDR2 is SAAADI. This CDR3 comprises 15 residues. Trimming shortened V by 4 bases and J by 0 bases, and 11 bases separated the two germline ends. The repertoire was sequenced with immunoSEQ multiplex PCR; TCRdb's copy has only in-frame clones and lacks some. The table shows 120,000 or so clones, with around 87% occurring only once. Sequenced input: blood. This receptor was obtained from a man between 60 and 75 years old in good health. The gene calls are TRBV10-2 and TRBJ2-3; D unclear. CDR3 in amino acids: CASSAYGPSTDTQYF. CDR3 in DNA: TGCGCCAGCAGTGCTTACGGACCTAGCACAGATACGCAGTATTTT.